This T cell receptor (beta chain) was documented in a study of blood T cell repertoires in COVID-19. As handled by the study authors: Counts of nucleated cells, estimated from reference gene primer amplification, were obtained. Generated by immunoSEQ multiplex PCR, the TCRdb table keeps only in-frame clones and is missing some. The V and J calls and the clone size are those of that table, but D and trimming were determined from the DNA. Here the sample spans roughly 300,000 clones, over 80% being singletons. The CDR3 is 15 amino acids. The germline V gene has CDR1 MNHEY and CDR2 SMNVEV (reference sequence). V was pared by 7 bases and J by 9 bases, with 25 bases between.

The chain combines TRBV27 with TRBJ2-7; D possibly corresponds to TRBD2 (6 bases). The receptor comes from a woman aged 40-49 years who had recovered from COVID-19. Sequences were obtained from peripheral blood. The CDR3 coding sequence is TGTGCCAGCATCCCTTCGCGGGACTCTAGGGAAAGGCAGTACTTC. This encodes CASIPSRDSRERQYF.